The 31 T cell receptor beta chains given below trace back to one sample, sequenced in a study of tumor and adjacent non-tumor tissue in lung cancer. This sample's RNA came from whole unsorted tissue. This non-tumor lung sample came from over 3 cm beyond the tumor edge. Three rounds of nested PCR, following a modified ARM-PCR protocol, produced the TCRbeta library. TCRdb fed the multiplex PCR reads into MiXCR, producing one record per CDR3 protein. The sample holds 80,000 to 130,000 distinct CDR3 sequences, more than 55% seen once. Material: distant non-tumor lung tissue. Source of these receptors: a man aged 25 to 40 with non-small cell lung cancer.

Note on this clonotype: One base away lies a much larger clone, so this may be a sequencing read error. Because the CDR3 is missing its conserved closing phenylalanine or tryptophan, this is likely a read error. The chain has TRBV12-3 or TRBV12-4 and TRBJ2-1; 13 positions match TRBD2. The CDR3 totals 13 residues. With 9 bases clipped from V and 8 bases from J, the junction kept 4 bases outside the gene matches. The CDR3 loop is CASMTSGRYEQFI. The CDR3 DNA is TGTGCCAGTATGACTAGCGGGAGGTATGAGCAGTTCATC.

This clonotype appeared a single time. The chain uses TRBV11-1 and TRBJ2-7; TRBD2 agrees at 7 bases. CDR3 length equals 13 residues. CDR1 is SGHAT and CDR2 is FQDESV in the germline V gene (reference sequence). CDR3 coding DNA: TGTATCAGCAGCTTACGGGAGGCCAACGAGCAGTACTTC. Its translation is CISSLREANEQYF.

For this clonotype: Relative to the germline gene, one junction end is altered; a read error may explain this. The gene calls are TRBV11-3 and TRBJ2-7, with D perhaps matching TRBD2 (6 bases). The length of the CDR3 is 16 residues. CDR1 and CDR2 from the germline V gene are SGHNT and YENEEA. The CDR3 spells CASSSQTSGGPLERYF. The CDR3 DNA reads as TGTGCCAGCAGCTCACAGACTAGTGGGGGACCTCTGGAGCGGTACTTC.

As for this clonotype: The junction does not match germline at one end; this may be a read error. The chain combines TRBV29-1 with TRBJ1-1; D not certain. Germline values: CDR1 SQVTM, CDR2 ANQGSEA. The CDR3 spans 13 residues. The CDR3 coding sequence is TGCGGCGTTGATTCGTCGGGGAACACTGAAGCTTTCTTT. It translates to CGVDSSGNTEAFF.

This clonotype was seen a single time. A read error may account for a junction end that differs from germline. The chain recombines TRBV6-1 with TRBJ2-7; the D call may be TRBD1 or TRBD2 (5 bases each). Germline-derived CDR1 and CDR2 are MNHNS and SASEGT. This CDR3 has 14 amino acids. In nucleotides, the CDR3 is TGTGGCAGCAGTGAGACAGAGGGGACCTACGAGCAGCACTTC. It specifies CGSSETEGTYEQHF.

On this clonotype itself: The junction departs from the called germline gene at one end, perhaps through a read error. The chain joins TRBV20-1 to TRBJ2-3; D unresolved. CDR1 DFQATT and CDR2 SNEGSKA come from the germline V gene (reference sequence). There are 12 residues in the CDR3. CDR3: CSAMGCTDTQYF. CDR3 nucleotide sequence: TGCAGTGCGATGGGATGTACAGATACTCAGTATTTT.

Concerning this clonotype itself: It is likely a read error, because the conserved phenylalanine at the end of the CDR3 is missing. CDR3 sequence reads: CASTSWGAPPLNEQFS. CDR3 DNA sequence: TGTGCCAGCACTTCCTGGGGGGCCCCTCCCCTCAATGAGCAGTTCTCC. The chain combines TRBV11-3 with TRBJ2-1, with D perhaps matching TRBD1 or TRBD2 (6 bases each). Between the trimmed V and J ends, which lost 7 bases and 6 bases, there was a span of 22 bases. The CDR3 length is 16 residues. Germline V gene lookup returns CDR1 SGHNT and CDR2 YENEEA.

A word on this clonotype: Germline and junction disagree at one end, which may indicate a read error. V and J are TRBV7-9 and TRBJ2-2; possibly TRBD2 for D (5 bases). The CDR3 consists of 17 residues. The germline V gene has CDR1 SEHNR and CDR2 FQNEAQ (reference sequence). CDR3 bases: TGTGCCAACAGCCCGTCACTAGGAAACACCTACACCGGGGAACTGTTTTTT. Translated, it gives CANSPSLGNTYTGELFF.

A note on this clonotype: Germline and junction disagree at one end, which may indicate a read error. The chain combines TRBV20-1 with TRBJ2-3; D ambiguous. This CDR3 contains 14 residues. CDR1 and CDR2 from the germline V gene are DFQATT and SNEGSKA (reference sequence). The CDR3 DNA reads as TGCAGCGCTAGTCGTGATTTACTTACAGATACGCAGTATTTT. This sequence encodes CSASRDLLTDTQYF.

This clonotype has a single count. The junction differs from germline at one of its ends, possibly a read error. The chain links TRBV11-2 to TRBJ1-3; the D is unclear. CDR3 length equals 14 residues. Germline CDR1 and CDR2: SGHAT and FQNNGV. This chain's CDR3 is CASSLNTGKNSIYF. The CDR3 nucleotides read TGTGCCAGCAGCTTAAACACGGGGAAAAACTCCATATATTTT. The full variable domain, in which reference TRBV11-2 and TRBJ1-3 provide the parts outside the CDR3, is EAGVAQSPRYKIIEKRQSVAFWCNPISGHATLYWYQQILGQGPKLLIQFQNNGVVDDSQLPKDRFSAERLKGVDSTLKIQPAKLEDSAVYLCASSLNTGKNSIYFGEGSWLTVV.

As regards this clonotype: This may arise from a read error, as a much more abundant clone is one base away. V is TRBV12-3 or TRBV12-4 and J is TRBJ1-2; the D gene is possibly TRBD1 (5 bases). The CDR3 is 13 amino acids. Trimming pared 7 bases from V and 8 bases from J, leaving 17 bases between. CDR3 coding DNA: TGTGCCAGCAATTGGGAACAGAGGGGAGGCTACACCTTC. The encoded protein is CASNWEQRGGYTF.

This clonotype appeared many times. The chain uses TRBV4-3 and TRBJ2-3; D is unresolved. Trimming removed 4 bases at V and 0 bases at J, with 11 bases between. The CDR3 covers 15 residues. Germline CDR1 LGHNA, CDR2 YSLEER. The CDR3 region is CASSRGVASTDTQYF. In nucleotides, the CDR3 is TGCGCCAGCAGCCGAGGAGTGGCTAGCACAGATACGCAGTATTTT.

The rearrangement uses TRBV20-1 and TRBJ2-7; D is possibly TRBD2 (6 bases). CDR1 is DFQATT, CDR2 SNEGSKA, per germline (reference sequence). The CDR3 totals 12 residues. Trimming left V 4 bases short and J 3 bases short, with 10 bases between. The CDR3 reads CSATGLDYEQYF. The CDR3, as DNA: TGCAGTGCTACGGGACTCGACTACGAGCAGTACTTC.

As regards this clonotype: A much larger clone lies a single base off, so this may be a read error. This sequence joins TRBV6-2 or TRBV6-3 and TRBJ1-1; D remains unclear. Germline values: CDR1 MNHEY, CDR2 SVGEGT. Trimming shortened V by 11 bases and J by 8 bases, and 12 bases separated the two germline ends. This CDR3 contains 10 residues. The CDR3 spells CASRHPEAFF. CDR3 DNA: TGTGCCTCCAGGCACCCCGAAGCTTTCTTT.

The chain carries TRBV21-1 and TRBJ1-5; the DNA was not compared with TRBD1, the D call given in the table. TRBV21-1 is recorded as a pseudogene. This CDR3 is built from 16 residues. CDR3 loop: CANSKADGQQCQPQHF. CDR3 in DNA: TGTGCCAACAGCAAAGCAGACGGACAACAATGTCAGCCCCAGCATTTT.

For this clonotype: The CDR3 ends on some other residue instead of the conserved phenylalanine or tryptophan, so this is likely a read error. This sequence joins TRBV29-1 and TRBJ1-1, with no clear D. This CDR3 spans 12 amino acids. Per the germline V gene, CDR1 is SQVTM and CDR2 is ANQGSEA. CDR3 loop: CSVLMGNIEAFI. For the CDR3, the DNA is TGCAGCGTCCTGATGGGTAACATTGAAGCTTTCATT.

In the case of this clonotype: No conserved phenylalanine or tryptophan is present at the end of the CDR3, so a read error is the likely explanation. V usage is TRBV6-5 and J usage is TRBJ2-3; 7 bases fit TRBD2. CDR3 length equals 16 residues. The germline gives CDR1 MNHEY, CDR2 SVGAGI. CDR3 in amino acids: CASSYSSGRSTDTQYL. The CDR3, as DNA: TGTGCCAGCAGCTACTCGTCCGGGAGGAGCACAGATACACAGTATTTG.

Turning to this clonotype: A much larger clone differs from this one at a single base, so this may be a read error. Lacking the conserved final phenylalanine or tryptophan, this CDR3 likely reflects a read error. V is TRBV20-1 and J is TRBJ1-1, with D unresolved. The CDR3 has 14 amino acids. Germline CDR1 and CDR2: DFQATT and SNEGSKA (reference sequence). Trimming left V 0 bases short and J 1 base short, with 9 bases between. Written as DNA, the CDR3 is TGCAGTGCTAGAGATCGACGGGGGAACACTGAAGCTTTCCTT. This gives the protein CSARDRRGNTEAFL.

On this clonotype: The junction does not match germline at one end; this may be a read error. V usage is TRBV11-3 and J usage is TRBJ1-1, with D maybe TRBD1 (5 bases). This CDR3 region has 15 residues. Germline CDR1 and CDR2: SGHNT and YENEEA. CDR3 residues: CVSSAHGGENTEAFF. CDR3 DNA sequence: TGTGTCAGCAGCGCCCACGGGGGTGAGAACACTGAAGCTTTCTTT.

With respect to this clonotype: An end of the junction does not agree with germline; a read error may underlie this. The genes are TRBV6-2 or TRBV6-3 and TRBJ2-5; D unresolved. Germline CDR1 reads MNHEY; CDR2 reads SVGEGT. This CDR3 has 13 residues. As DNA, the CDR3 is TGTGCTGGCAGTTACTCCGGGCAAGAGACCCAGCACTTC. It yields the protein CAGSYSGQETQHF.

This clonotype appeared many times. The chain has TRBV6-1 and TRBJ2-5, with 7 bases matching TRBD1. Trimming cost V 4 bases and J 4 bases; bases outside gene matches: 9. This CDR3 is built from 15 residues. CDR1 and CDR2 (germline): MNHNS, SASEGT. CDR3 in DNA: TGTGCCAGCAGTGTTTCAGGGGGTTTAAGAGAGACCCAGTACTTC. It is translated as CASSVSGGLRETQYF.

The chain has TRBV21-1 and TRBJ2-5; TRBD1, the table's D call, lacks a check against the DNA. TRBV21-1 is a recognized pseudogene. The CDR3 covers 15 residues. In nucleotides, the CDR3 is TGTGCCAGCAACCCGGCGGACGTAAAAAGGGAGACCCAGTACTTC. Its translation: CASNPADVKRETQYF.

This clonotype occurred many times. The chain has TRBV12-5 and TRBJ2-2; D not certain. V gave up 1 base and J gave up 1 base, with 7 bases separating them. The germline V gene has CDR1 LGHNT and CDR2 FRNRAP. This CDR3 comprises 15 residues. CDR3 loop: CASGLGRLNTGELFF. The DNA of the CDR3 is TGTGCTAGTGGTTTGGGGCGACTGAACACCGGGGAGCTGTTTTTT. The full variable domain, with the rest looked up from reference TRBV12-5 and TRBJ2-2, is DARVTQTPRHKVTEMGQEVTMRCQPILGHNTVFWYRQTMMQGLELLAYFRNRAPLDDSGMPKDRFSAEMPDATLATLKIQPSEPRDSAVYFCASGLGRLNTGELFFGEGSRLTVL.

Of note for this clonotype: Germline is not matched at one junction end, which may reflect a read error. The V call is TRBV11-2, the J call TRBJ2-7; D not certain. There are 15 residues in the CDR3. Germline CDR1 is SGHAT and CDR2 is FQNNGV. CDR3 loop: CASSPITTLSYDQYF. In DNA form, the CDR3 reads TGTGCCAGCAGCCCCATCACGACTCTCTCCTACGATCAGTATTTC.

The chain uses TRBV6-1 and TRBJ2-4, with D unclear. The germline CDR1 and CDR2 sequences are MNHNS and SASEGT. This CDR3 is 13 amino acids long. V dropped 6 bases and J dropped 3 bases, with 9 bases sitting between them. Here the CDR3 reads CASRQGYKNIQYF. CDR3 in DNA: TGTGCCAGCAGGCAAGGATACAAAAACATTCAGTACTTC.

Concerning this clonotype: Its ends do not fully match the called genes, so a read error is possible. The rearrangement links TRBV11-2 to TRBJ2-1, with 9 nucleotides matching TRBD2. Per germline, CDR1 SGHAT and CDR2 FQNNGV. This CDR3 has 14 residues. CDR3 amino acids: CVSSFASGANKQFF. The CDR3 DNA reads TGTGTCAGCAGCTTTGCTAGCGGGGCCAATAAGCAGTTCTTC. Combining the CDR3 with reference TRBV11-2 and TRBJ2-1 gives the whole variable domain EAGVAQSPRYKIIEKRQSVAFWCNPISGHATLYWYQQILGQGPKLLIQFQNNGVVDDSQLPKDRFSAERLKGVDSTLKIQPAKLEDSAVYLCVSSFASGANKQFFGPGTRLTVL.

The V and J genes are TRBV20-1 and TRBJ1-1; tentative D call: TRBD1 (5 bases). V was clipped by 1 base and J by 7 bases, with 22 bases between them. In germline, CDR1 is DFQATT, CDR2 SNEGSKA (reference sequence). The CDR3 loop spans 16 amino acids. CDR3 DNA sequence: TGCAGTGCTAGAGGTCGGGACTTGGGTGGGTACAATGAAGCTTTCTTT. Translating gives CSARGRDLGGYNEAFF.

As to this clonotype: The junction departs from germline at one end; a sequencing error may be responsible. This rearrangement joins TRBV20-1 to TRBJ2-3, with 7 nucleotides matching TRBD2. Germline-derived CDR1 and CDR2 are DFQATT and SNEGSKA (reference sequence). The CDR3 extends over 14 amino acids. CDR3 nucleotides: TGCAGTGCAGTAGGCGGACTAGTCCTAGATACGCTGTATTTT. It is translated as CSAVGGLVLDTLYF.

Many counts were recorded for this clonotype. The rearrangement joins TRBV20-1 to TRBJ1-1; TRBD1 is a possible D gene (5 bases). This CDR3 is 13 amino acids long. Trimming removed 3 bases from V and 5 bases from J, with 13 bases in between. CDR1 is DFQATT and CDR2 is SNEGSKA in the germline V gene (reference sequence). CDR3 coding DNA: TGCAGTGCTAGTTTCAGGGAGGGGACTGAAGCTTTCTTT. This encodes CSASFREGTEAFF.

In regard to this clonotype: A read error may be the cause here, since a much bigger clone is one base away. The chain combines TRBV29-1 with TRBJ2-7; perhaps TRBD1 as D (5 bases). The germline V gene encodes CDR1 SQVTM and CDR2 ANQGSEA. This CDR3 has 12 residues. V shed 7 bases and J shed 3 bases, with 13 bases lying between them. CDR3 DNA: TGCAGCGCCTCAGTGGACAACTACGAGCAGTACTTC. Translating gives CSASVDNYEQYF.

In regard to this clonotype: This may be a read error, as it is one base from a much larger clone. This chain connects TRBV6-2 or TRBV6-3 to TRBJ2-3, with 9 nucleotides matching TRBD2. The CDR3 consists of 15 residues. V trimming: 6 bases; J trimming: 7 bases; junction bases outside the gene matches: 11. Germline CDR1 MNHEY, CDR2 SVGEGT. CDR3 DNA: TGTGCCAGCAGGCGGGGGGGGGCAATCATAAATACGCAGTATTTT. This encodes CASRRGGAIINTQYF.